This record covers a single TCR beta chain. As yet, its antigen is unknown. The record originates from a study of CD8+ T cells in alopecia areata. The study, taken as a whole, reports: Especially in alopecia totalis/universalis, lesional scalp showed greater clonality than normal scalp did. Normal skin contains resident alphabeta T cells, and these are also sequenced in scalp samples. In patients, TCRs were shared less clearly than in mice, and HLA may possibly be involved.

Trimming removed 5 bases from V and 1 base from J, with 11 bases in between. The CDR3 runs 14 residues. Germline V gene sequence: CDR1 MNHEY, CDR2 SVGAGI. PBMCs, the starting material, were the source of sorted CD4+ and CD8+ T cells. Reverse transcribed after extraction, RNA yielded cDNA as the sequencing template. Sequenced by immunoSEQ multiplex PCR; TCRdb stores in-frame clones only, minus some. The sample shows some 160,000 clones, 62% of them seen only once. The sequence was obtained from a human donor in good health. The sample was CD8+ T cells sorted from blood. The rearrangement links TRBV6-5 to TRBJ2-5, with D possibly being TRBD1 (5 bases). CDR3: CASSPQVSQETQYF. CDR3 bases: TGTGCCAGCAGTCCACAGGTGTCCCAAGAGACCCAGTACTTC.